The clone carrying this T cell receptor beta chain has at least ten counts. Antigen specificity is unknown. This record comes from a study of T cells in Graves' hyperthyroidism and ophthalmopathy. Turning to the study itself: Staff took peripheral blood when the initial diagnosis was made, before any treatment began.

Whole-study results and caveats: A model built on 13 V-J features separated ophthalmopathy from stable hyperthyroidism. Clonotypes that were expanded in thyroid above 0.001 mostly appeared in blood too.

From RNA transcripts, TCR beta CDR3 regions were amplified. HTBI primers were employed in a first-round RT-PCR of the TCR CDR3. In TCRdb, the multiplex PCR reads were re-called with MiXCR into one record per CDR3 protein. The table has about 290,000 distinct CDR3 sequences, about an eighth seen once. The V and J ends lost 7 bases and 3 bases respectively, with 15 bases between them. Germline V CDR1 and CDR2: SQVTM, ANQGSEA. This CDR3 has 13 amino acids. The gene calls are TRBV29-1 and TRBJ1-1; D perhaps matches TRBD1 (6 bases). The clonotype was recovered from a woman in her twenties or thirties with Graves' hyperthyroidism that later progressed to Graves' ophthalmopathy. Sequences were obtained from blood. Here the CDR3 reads CSATPGDHTEAFF. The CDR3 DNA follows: TGCAGCGCCACTCCAGGGGACCACACTGAAGCTTTCTTT. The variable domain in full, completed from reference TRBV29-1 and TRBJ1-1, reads SAVISQKPSRDICQRGTSLTIQCQVDSQVTMMFWYRQQPGQSLTLIATANQGSEATYESGFVIDKFPISRPNLTFSTLTVSNMSPEDSSIYLCSATPGDHTEAFFGQGTRLTVV.